Listed below are T cell receptor beta chains from one sample, sequenced in a study of T-cell memory formation after mild COVID-19. TCRdb passed the 5' RACE reads through MiXCR, listing each CDR3 protein once. The sample lists 470,000 or so distinct CDR3 sequences; nearly 25% were seen once. The sample was PBMCs or a T cell subset sorted from them (not recorded which). The source is an adult woman who had mild COVID-19 (a few samples of this study predate the infection). Cell type and time point are not known. CDR3s leave out the opening cysteine and the closing phenylalanine or tryptophan.

TRBJ2-5 | TRBV18 | ASSPPGTGRGETQY
TRBJ2-2 | TRBV24-1 | AAGQSVSAGELF
TRBJ2-1 | TRBV27 | ASSFRPPSSYNEQF
TRBJ2-5 | TRBV4-2 | ASSQVPDAGETQY
TRBJ2-1 | TRBV20-1 | SARVRLAGGYNEQF
TRBJ2-7 | TRBV3-1 | ASSHVNSYEQY
TRBJ2-3 | TRBV30 | AWSVTAQNTDTQY
TRBJ1-1 | TRBV7-2 | ASSLPGRLNTEAF
TRBJ2-1 | TRBV5-1 | ASSSLSGGEQF
TRBJ2-1 | TRBV12-3/TRBV12-4 | ASVLKGQEQF
TRBJ1-2 | TRBV5-1 | ASRGDSTRGYT
TRBJ2-2 | TRBV20-1 | SAPFGAQNTGELF
TRBJ2-1 | TRBV6-5 | ASSYTIGTQQF
TRBJ1-2 | TRBV12-3/TRBV12-4 | ASSPGGGPEGYT
TRBJ2-3 | TRBV11-2 | ASSLAGAVFGDTQY
TRBJ2-7 | TRBV5-1 | ASSLGTGFHEQY
TRBJ2-3 | TRBV24-1 | ATSDFSAGAGTDTQY
TRBJ2-1 | TRBV24-1 | ATQGTGDEQF
TRBJ2-3 | TRBV5-1 | ASSLELASVVTDTQY
TRBJ2-2 | TRBV6-5 | ASSYTRTSGGAELF
TRBJ1-2 | TRBV12-3/TRBV12-4 | ASSSSVLWGYT
TRBJ1-6 | TRBV25-1 | ASRATGGGSPLH
TRBJ2-7 | TRBV12-3/TRBV12-4 | ASSFTLAAHGEQY
TRBJ2-1 | TRBV7-8 | ASSPSGDEQF
TRBJ2-5 | TRBV5-1 | ASSSDSPQETQY
TRBJ2-1 | TRBV7-2 | ASSPMLGWSYNEQF
TRBJ2-2 | TRBV12-3/TRBV12-4 | ASSLSQRGTGELF
TRBJ2-4 | TRBV20-1 | SAKTGTAKNIQY
TRBJ1-5 | TRBV6-5 | ASSFRENQPQH
TRBJ2-2 | TRBV7-2 | ASKRGTHGELF
TRBJ1-2 | TRBV9 | ASSAGFQGSYT
TRBJ2-7 | TRBV29-1 | SVEFSGQGF
TRBJ2-3 | TRBV30 | AWSVGGAQY
TRBJ2-1 | TRBV11-2 | ASSFTRGINEQF
TRBJ2-1 | TRBV7-9 | ASSLVVGIYNEQF
TRBJ2-7 | TRBV6-5 | ASSYTLLRGAYEQY
TRBJ2-3 | TRBV15 | ATSREQGLPHTQY
TRBJ1-1 | TRBV7-2 | ASSWKQGFGEAF
TRBJ1-1 | TRBV5-6 | ASSLAVGRLNTEAF
TRBJ2-3 | TRBV7-8 | ASSLVAGTDTQY
TRBJ2-3 | TRBV12-3/TRBV12-4 | ASSSPTSGSWRRTDTQY
TRBJ2-3 | TRBV15 | ATSRALGVSTDTQY
TRBJ2-2 | TRBV6-5 | ASSTRTDYHPSGGELF
TRBJ2-1 | TRBV6-2/TRBV6-3 | ASSYGGQEQF
TRBJ2-5 | TRBV5-6 | ASSLVPSAKETQY